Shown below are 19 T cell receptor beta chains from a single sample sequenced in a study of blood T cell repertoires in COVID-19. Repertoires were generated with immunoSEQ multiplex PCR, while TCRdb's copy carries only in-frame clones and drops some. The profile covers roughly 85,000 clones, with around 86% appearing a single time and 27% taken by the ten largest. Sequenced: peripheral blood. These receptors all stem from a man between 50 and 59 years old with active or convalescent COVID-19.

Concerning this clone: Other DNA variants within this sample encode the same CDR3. CDR3 region: CASSVAGGYEQYF. As DNA, the CDR3 is TGTGCCAGCAGTGTTGCAGGGGGCTACGAGCAGTACTTC. The chain is built from TRBV2 and TRBJ2-7; TRBD1 aligns across 7 bases. J lost 3 bases, V lost 4 bases, and 3 bases had no gene match. The CDR3 is 13 residues long. CDR1 is SNHLY and CDR2 is FYNNEI in the germline V gene.

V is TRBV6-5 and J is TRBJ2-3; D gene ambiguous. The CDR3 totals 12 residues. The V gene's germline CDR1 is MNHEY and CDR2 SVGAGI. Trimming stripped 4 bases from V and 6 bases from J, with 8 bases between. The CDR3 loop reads CASSSSRDTQYF. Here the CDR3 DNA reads TGTGCCAGCAGTTCCAGCAGGGATACGCAGTATTTT.

DNA for the CDR3: TGTGCCAGCAGACGGAACAGGGAAAGCTCCTACGAGCAGTACTTC. Protein product: CASRRNRESSYEQYF. The chain couples TRBV27 to TRBJ2-7, with a weak D call TRBD1 (6 bases). CDR3 length equals 15 residues. V gave up 6 bases and J gave up 0 bases, with 15 bases separating them. Germline V lookup: CDR1 MNHEY, CDR2 SMNVEV (reference sequence).

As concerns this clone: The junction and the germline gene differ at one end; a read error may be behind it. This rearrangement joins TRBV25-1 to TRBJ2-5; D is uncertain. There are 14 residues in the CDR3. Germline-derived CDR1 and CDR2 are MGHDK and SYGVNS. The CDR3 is CASSEKEYQETQYF. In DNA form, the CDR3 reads TGTGCCAGCAGTGAAAAGGAGTACCAGGAGACCCAGTACTTC.

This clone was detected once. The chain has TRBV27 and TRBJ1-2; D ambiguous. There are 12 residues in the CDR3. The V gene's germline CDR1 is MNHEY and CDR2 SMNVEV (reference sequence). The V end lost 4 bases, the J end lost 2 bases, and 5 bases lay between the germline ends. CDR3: CASSSKNYGYTF. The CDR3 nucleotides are TGTGCCAGCAGTTCTAAGAACTATGGCTACACCTTC.

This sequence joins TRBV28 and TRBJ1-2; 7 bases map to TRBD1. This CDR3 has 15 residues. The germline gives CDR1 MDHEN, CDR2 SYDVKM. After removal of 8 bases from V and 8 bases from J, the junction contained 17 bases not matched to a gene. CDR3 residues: CASGTQKGARGGYTF. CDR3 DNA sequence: TGTGCCAGCGGTACGCAGAAGGGGGCGCGAGGAGGCTACACCTTC.

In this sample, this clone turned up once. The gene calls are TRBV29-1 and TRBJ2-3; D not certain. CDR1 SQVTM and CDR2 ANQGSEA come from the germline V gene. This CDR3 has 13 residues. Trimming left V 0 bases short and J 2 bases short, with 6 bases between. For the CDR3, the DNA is TGCAGCGTTGAAGACAGTTTCACAGATACGCAGTATTTT. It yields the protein CSVEDSFTDTQYF.

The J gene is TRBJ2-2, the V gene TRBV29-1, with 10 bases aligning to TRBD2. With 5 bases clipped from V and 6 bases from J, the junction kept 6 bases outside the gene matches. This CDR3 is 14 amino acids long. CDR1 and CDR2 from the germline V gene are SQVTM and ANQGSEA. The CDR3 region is CSVKLAGNAGELFF. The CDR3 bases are TGCAGCGTTAAACTAGCGGGAAACGCCGGGGAGCTGTTTTTT.

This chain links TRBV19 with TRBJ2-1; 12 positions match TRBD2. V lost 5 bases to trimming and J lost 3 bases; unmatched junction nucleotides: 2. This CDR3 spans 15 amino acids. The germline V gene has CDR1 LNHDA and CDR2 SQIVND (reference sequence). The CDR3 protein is CASSETSGSYNEQFF. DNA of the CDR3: TGTGCCAGTAGTGAGACTAGCGGGAGCTACAATGAGCAGTTCTTC.

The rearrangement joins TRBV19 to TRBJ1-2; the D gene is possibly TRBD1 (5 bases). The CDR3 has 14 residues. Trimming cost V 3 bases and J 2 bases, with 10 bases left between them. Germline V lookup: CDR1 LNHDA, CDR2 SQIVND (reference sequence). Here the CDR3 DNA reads TGTGCCAGTAGTATGGGACTGACCAACTATGGCTACACCTTC. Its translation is CASSMGLTNYGYTF.

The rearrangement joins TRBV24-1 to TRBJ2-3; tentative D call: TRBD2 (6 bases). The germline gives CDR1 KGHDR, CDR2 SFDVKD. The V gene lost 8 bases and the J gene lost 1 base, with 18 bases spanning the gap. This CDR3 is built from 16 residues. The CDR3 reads CATKPGPPGGTDTQYF. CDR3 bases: TGTGCCACCAAACCGGGGCCACCGGGAGGCACAGATACGCAGTATTTT.

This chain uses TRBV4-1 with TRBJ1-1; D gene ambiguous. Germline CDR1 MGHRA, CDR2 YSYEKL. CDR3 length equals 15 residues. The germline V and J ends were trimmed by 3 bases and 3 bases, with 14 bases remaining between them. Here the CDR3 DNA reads TGCGCCAGCAGCCATACTCTGGGCTCGGACACTGAAGCTTTCTTT. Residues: CASSHTLGSDTEAFF.

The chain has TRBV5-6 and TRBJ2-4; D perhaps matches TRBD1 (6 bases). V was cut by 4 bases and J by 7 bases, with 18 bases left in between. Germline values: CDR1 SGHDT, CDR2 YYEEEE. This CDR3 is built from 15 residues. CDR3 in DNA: TGTGCCAGCAGCCCGAACTGGGGGCGGTTGAACATTCAGTACTTC. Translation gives CASSPNWGRLNIQYF.

The CDR3 region has the DNA TGTGCCAGCAGTTCAGACAGGAAAATTGATCAGCCCCAGCATTTT. It codes for CASSSDRKIDQPQHF. The chain couples TRBV6-2 or TRBV6-3 to TRBJ1-5; weak D call: TRBD1 (6 bases). The V gene lost 4 bases and the J gene lost 5 bases, with 15 bases spanning the gap. This CDR3 has 15 residues. Germline-derived CDR1 and CDR2 are MNHEY and SVGEGT.

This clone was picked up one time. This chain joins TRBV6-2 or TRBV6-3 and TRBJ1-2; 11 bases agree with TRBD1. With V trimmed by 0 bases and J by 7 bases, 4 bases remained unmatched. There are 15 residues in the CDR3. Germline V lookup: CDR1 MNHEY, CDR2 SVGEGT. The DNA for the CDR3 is TGTGCCAGCAGTTACTCGGGACAGGGGGATGTTGGCTACACCTTC. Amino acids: CASSYSGQGDVGYTF.

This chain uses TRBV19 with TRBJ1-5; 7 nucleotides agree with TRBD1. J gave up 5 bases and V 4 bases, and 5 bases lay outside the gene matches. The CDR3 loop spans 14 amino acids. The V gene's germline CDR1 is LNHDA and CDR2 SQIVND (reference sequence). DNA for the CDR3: TGTGCCAGTAGTAGAGGGACAGAGGATCAGCCCCAGCATTTT. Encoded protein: CASSRGTEDQPQHF.

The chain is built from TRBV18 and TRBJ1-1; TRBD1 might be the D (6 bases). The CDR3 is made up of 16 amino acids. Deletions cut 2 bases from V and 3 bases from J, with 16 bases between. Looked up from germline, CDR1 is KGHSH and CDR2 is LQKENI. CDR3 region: CASSPGGQFDYTEAFF. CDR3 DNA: TGTGCCAGCTCACCAGGTGGACAGTTTGATTACACTGAAGCTTTCTTT. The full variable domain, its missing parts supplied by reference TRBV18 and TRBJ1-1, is NAGVMQNPRHLVRRRGQEARLRCSPMKGHSHVYWYRQLPEEGLKFMVYLQKENIIDESGMPKERFSAEFPKEGPSILRIQQVVRGDSAAYFCASSPGGQFDYTEAFFGQGTRLTVV.

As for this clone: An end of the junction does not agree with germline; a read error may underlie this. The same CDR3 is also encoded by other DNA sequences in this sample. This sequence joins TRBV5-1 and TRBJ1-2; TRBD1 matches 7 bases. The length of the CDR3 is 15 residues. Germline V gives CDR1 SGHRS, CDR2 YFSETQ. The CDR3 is CASSYGTADTYGYTF. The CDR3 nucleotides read TGTGCCAGCAGCTACGGGACAGCAGACACCTATGGCTACACCTTC.

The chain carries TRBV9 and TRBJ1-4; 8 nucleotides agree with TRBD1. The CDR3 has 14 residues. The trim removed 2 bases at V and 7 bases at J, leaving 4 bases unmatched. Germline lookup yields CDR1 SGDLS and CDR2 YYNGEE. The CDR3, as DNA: TGTGCCAGCAGCGTGGACACAGGGGGTGAAAAACTGTTTTTT. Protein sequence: CASSVDTGGEKLFF.